The 24 T cell receptor beta chains given below trace back to one sample, sequenced in a study of regulatory T cells in long-lasting Graves disease. Documented time point: persistent/refractory GD, antithyroid drugs over 5 years with positive TRAb. Scientists built the TCR library using RNA that was extracted from PBMCs. In building TCR beta libraries, iRepertoire HTBI primers were used together with Arm-PCR of CDR3 regions. TCRdb processed the multiplex PCR reads anew with MiXCR; each CDR3 protein has one entry. The top ten clones hold about a quarter of a sample with a few hundred thousand distinct CDR3 sequences, around 20% of them seen once. Sample: peripheral blood mononuclear cells (PBMCs), taken when the disease was refractory, from a patient treated with antithyroid drugs. The receptor set was obtained from a female donor with Graves disease.

Ten or more counts support this clonotype. V gene TRBV2 combines with J gene TRBJ2-4; D might be TRBD1 or TRBD2, each matching 6 bases. The germline V gene has CDR1 SNHLY and CDR2 FYNNEI. The CDR3 is 18 residues long. The V and J ends lost 7 bases and 7 bases respectively, with 29 bases between them. CDR3 sequence (DNA): TGTGCCAGCATGTCGACCTTAGTGGGGGGCGGCAGTAGGAACATTCAGTACTTC. Its protein product is CASMSTLVGGGSRNIQYF.

This clonotype was picked up many times. The chain has TRBV9 and TRBJ2-5, with 7 bases fitting TRBD2. Germline CDR1 SGDLS, CDR2 YYNGEE. Unmatched junction bases numbered 6, after V lost 0 bases and J lost 4 bases. This CDR3 has 15 residues. The DNA for the CDR3 is TGTGCCAGCAGCGTAGAGGCGGGAGCGGGAGAGACCCAGTACTTC. Protein product: CASSVEAGAGETQYF.

This clonotype has only a few counts. The chain is built from TRBV29-1 and TRBJ1-2; a weak D match, TRBD1 (5 bases). With 8 bases removed from V and 6 bases from J, the gap between germline ends came to 19 bases. The CDR3 extends over 13 amino acids. In germline, CDR1 is SQVTM, CDR2 ANQGSEA. CDR3 coding DNA: TGCAGCTCTCTGGCTGACAGTTTTGATGGCTACACCTTC. Protein sequence: CSSLADSFDGYTF.

This chain links TRBV9 with TRBJ2-5; 9 bases map to TRBD2. This CDR3 region has 18 residues. Per the germline V gene, CDR1 is SGDLS and CDR2 is YYNGEE. J gave up 7 bases and V 0 bases, and 16 bases lay outside the gene matches. The CDR3 nucleotides are TGTGCCAGCAGCGTAGGGTCCCGACTAGCGGAGCCCAGGGGGACCCAGTACTTC. Encoded protein: CASSVGSRLAEPRGTQYF.

This clonotype was observed many times. The chain has TRBV7-2 and TRBJ1-2; tentatively, D is TRBD1 (5 bases). V was clipped by 1 base and J by 2 bases, with 11 bases between them. Germline CDR1 reads SGHTA; CDR2 reads FQGNSA. The CDR3 spans 15 residues. The CDR3 sequence: CASSLGGAINYGYTF. The CDR3 DNA follows: TGTGCCAGCAGCTTAGGAGGGGCCATCAACTATGGCTACACCTTC.

This clonotype was observed many times. V and J are TRBV20-1 and TRBJ1-2; weak D call: TRBD1 (6 bases). This CDR3 region has 11 residues. Trimming took 5 bases from V and 5 from J, leaving 9 bases between them. Germline loops: CDR1 DFQATT, CDR2 SNEGSKA (reference sequence). The DNA for the CDR3 is TGCAGTGCTGAACAGGGATATGGCTACACCTTC. It yields the protein CSAEQGYGYTF.

The chain carries TRBV7-6 and TRBJ2-6, with 7 bases aligning to TRBD2. V was pared by 0 bases and J by 0 bases, with 8 bases of the junction left unmatched. Germline V lookup: CDR1 SGHVS, CDR2 FNYEAQ. The CDR3 runs 19 residues. The CDR3 DNA reads TGTGCCAGCAGCTTAGCGGTCGCAGGGAGGGGCTCTGGGGCCAACGTCCTGACTTTC. Protein product: CASSLAVAGRGSGANVLTF.

As concerns this clonotype: Here the CDR3 omits its conserved ending phenylalanine or tryptophan, so a read error is the likely source. V usage is TRBV30 and J usage is TRBJ2-5, with a tentative D call TRBD2 (6 bases). The J call may be faulty, since TRBJ2-1 better matches the DNA end. This CDR3 spans 14 amino acids. Germline CDR1 is GTSNPN and CDR2 is SVGIG (reference sequence). CDR3 in DNA: TGTGCCTGGAGTAAGGGGACTCGGATAAATGAGCAGTTCTCC. Encoded protein: CAWSKGTRINEQFS.

This clonotype was counted between two and nine times. The chain carries TRBV11-2 and TRBJ1-1, with D possibly being TRBD1 (6 bases). The CDR3 has 18 residues. Trimming cost V 0 bases and J 3 bases, with 20 bases left between them. The germline V gene encodes CDR1 SGHAT and CDR2 FQNNGV. CDR3 sequence (DNA): TGTGCCAGCAGCTTAGACAGCGGGCGGGGGCGATGGGACACTGAAGCTTTCTTT. Its translation: CASSLDSGRGRWDTEAFF.

On this clonotype itself: It may be a read error: a sequence one base away is much more abundant. This chain joins TRBV6-1 and TRBJ1-5; unclear D gene. The V gene's germline CDR1 is MNHNS and CDR2 SASEGT. The CDR3 has 13 amino acids. CDR3 residues: CTSSKDRQQPQHF. CDR3 DNA sequence: TGTACCAGCAGCAAGGACCGGCAACAGCCCCAGCATTTT.

The chain joins TRBV5-1 to TRBJ2-2, with TRBD1 as a possible D gene (5 bases). Germline assignment: CDR1 SGHRS and CDR2 YFSETQ. This CDR3 has 14 amino acids. The V and J ends lost 1 base and 5 bases respectively, with 9 bases between them. Here the CDR3 reads CASSLRQTTGELFF. The CDR3 coding sequence is TGCGCCAGCAGCTTGAGACAGACAACCGGGGAGCTGTTTTTT.

This clonotype came up many times. The chain links TRBV28 to TRBJ1-2; D is possibly TRBD1 (6 bases). V was shortened by 6 bases and J by 6 bases, with 14 bases between the two germline ends. The CDR3 totals 13 residues. The germline V gene encodes CDR1 MDHEN and CDR2 SYDVKM. In DNA, the CDR3 is TGTGCCAGCAGACGGACAGCGGAGGATGGCTACACCTTC. This sequence encodes CASRRTAEDGYTF.

J is TRBJ1-2 and V is TRBV20-1; 9 bases fit TRBD1. This CDR3 is 15 amino acids long. Germline loops: CDR1 DFQATT, CDR2 SNEGSKA (reference sequence). V was clipped by 4 bases and J by 4 bases; unmatched bases: 10. Here the CDR3 DNA reads TGCAGTGCTAACGTCCCGGGACAGGGCTTCTATGGCTACACCTTC. The encoded protein is CSANVPGQGFYGYTF.

This clonotype has at least ten counts. J is TRBJ2-7 and V is TRBV7-8; D is unclear. Trimming left V 5 bases short and J 6 bases short, with 8 bases between. Germline V gives CDR1 SGHVS, CDR2 FQNEAQ. The length of the CDR3 is 11 residues. The CDR3 DNA follows: TGTGCCAGCAGCGCAAATTCCGAGCAGTACTTC. Amino acids: CASSANSEQYF. The full variable domain, with the rest looked up from reference TRBV7-8 and TRBJ2-7, is GAGVSQSPRYKVAKRGQDVALRCDPISGHVSLFWYQQALGQGPEFLTYFQNEAQLDKSGLPSDRFFAERPEGSVSTLKIQRTQQEDSAVYLCASSANSEQYFGPGTRLTVT.

This clonotype was counted at least ten times. The chain joins TRBV28 to TRBJ1-2; possible D gene TRBD1, 6 bases. V lost 4 bases, J lost 8 bases, and 23 bases lay in between. This CDR3 is 16 amino acids long. The germline gives CDR1 MDHEN, CDR2 SYDVKM. CDR3 protein: CASSYVMSGVVGGYTF. The CDR3 nucleotides are TGTGCCAGCAGTTACGTCATGTCAGGGGTTGTAGGCGGCTACACCTTC.

This clonotype was recorded many times. CDR3 nucleotides: TGTGCCAGCAGCTCCTCCCCTGGTACTAGCGGGCGTAACACCGGGGAGCTGTTTTTT. As protein: CASSSSPGTSGRNTGELFF. The gene calls are TRBV7-9 and TRBJ2-2; the match to TRBD2 covers 9 bases. Germline V gives CDR1 SEHNR, CDR2 FQNEAQ (reference sequence). The J segment lost 2 bases and the V segment lost 4 bases, leaving 14 bases of the junction unmatched. The CDR3 extends over 19 amino acids.

In its sample, this clonotype was seen a few times. CDR3 in amino acids: CASSLVGEHEQYF. In DNA, the CDR3 is TGCGCCAGCAGCTTGGTTGGGGAGCACGAGCAGTACTTC. J is TRBJ2-7 and V is TRBV5-1; D perhaps matches TRBD2 (5 bases). The CDR3 consists of 13 residues. Per the germline V gene, CDR1 is SGHRS and CDR2 is YFSETQ. V was pared by 0 bases and J by 5 bases, with 9 bases between.

The chain joins TRBV9 to TRBJ1-2; 9 nucleotides align to TRBD1. V dropped 1 base and J dropped 5; count of bases not matched to a gene: 3. Germline V gene lookup returns CDR1 SGDLS and CDR2 YYNGEE. This CDR3 contains 14 residues. CDR3 sequence: CASSVRTGEYGYTF. The CDR3 DNA is TGTGCCAGCAGCGTACGGACAGGGGAATATGGCTACACCTTC.

This clonotype appeared a few times. The rearrangement links TRBV10-3 to TRBJ2-7, with TRBD1 matching 9 bases. This CDR3 is built from 15 residues. Trimming cost V 4 bases and J 3 bases; bases outside gene matches: 7. CDR1 is ENHRY and CDR2 is SYGVKD in the germline V gene. The CDR3 reads CAISAQGQGLYEQYF. DNA for the CDR3: TGTGCCATCAGTGCGCAGGGACAGGGCCTCTACGAGCAGTACTTC.

This clonotype was seen a handful of times. V and J are TRBV19 and TRBJ1-5; weak D call: TRBD1 (5 bases). This CDR3 has 16 residues. With 0 bases removed from V and 0 bases from J, the gap between germline ends came to 9 bases. From germline, CDR1 is LNHDA and CDR2 SQIVND (reference sequence). The CDR3 DNA follows: TGTGCCAGTAGTATAGATGGGGCCCTTAGCAATCAGCCCCAGCATTTT. This sequence encodes CASSIDGALSNQPQHF.

This clonotype was seen ten or more times. This chain joins TRBV12-3 or TRBV12-4 and TRBJ2-5, with 9 bases matching TRBD2. Losses at the gene ends were 3 bases for V and 8 bases for J; bases not matched to a gene: 7. This CDR3 has 14 amino acids. Here the CDR3 reads CASSFEGAGGTQYF. For the CDR3, the DNA is TGTGCCAGCAGTTTCGAGGGAGCGGGAGGAACCCAGTACTTC.

This chain connects TRBV7-3 to TRBJ2-1; D perhaps matches TRBD2 (6 bases). Germline V lookup: CDR1 SGHTA, CDR2 FQGTGA. V was pared by 6 bases and J by 9 bases, with 21 bases between. The CDR3 is made up of 15 amino acids. CDR3 bases: TGTGCCAGCAGTCTTTCTAGAAGGGGACTCAGTGAGCAGTTCTTC. It is translated as CASSLSRRGLSEQFF.

In this sample, this clonotype turned up a few times. This chain connects TRBV12-3 or TRBV12-4 to TRBJ1-2; weak D call: TRBD1 (6 bases). The CDR3 loop spans 13 amino acids. Deletions cut 5 bases from V and 2 bases from J, with 9 bases between. The CDR3 is CASSRGQNYGYTF. CDR3 nucleotide sequence: TGTGCCAGCAGTCGAGGACAGAACTATGGCTACACCTTC.

This chain joins TRBV18 and TRBJ1-1; 7 nucleotides line up with TRBD1. V lost 4 bases and J lost 3; bases outside the gene matches: 5. The CDR3 has 14 amino acids. The germline CDR1 and CDR2 sequences are KGHSH and LQKENI. For the CDR3, the DNA is TGTGCCAGCTCACTCTTTCAGGGGGACACTGAAGCTTTCTTT. It yields the protein CASSLFQGDTEAFF.